This TCR beta chain was captured by sequencing in a study of identical twins (dated by TCRdb to the mid-2010s). About the full investigation: To test whether fetal clonotypes persist, the study used deep sequencing on TCR alpha and beta repertoires from monozygotic twins, unrelated adults of various ages, and cord blood. To rule out contamination, replicate twin experiments were performed at different times with different library preparation protocols.

The germline V and J ends show losses of 6 bases and 11 bases respectively, and no gene match explains 10 bases of the junction. There are 14 amino acids in the CDR3, from cysteine to phenylalanine inclusive. The only DNA kept is the CDR3, 42 bases in frame from the first base. CDR1 and CDR2 were assigned from the germline V gene (reference sequence) as MNHEY and SMNVEV. Results the study describes overall, beyond this receptor: Excess twin sharing in beta out-of-frame sequences was weaker because fewer shared sequences lowered the signal-to-noise ratio. Fewer insertions were carried by abundant cord blood beta clonotypes; a weaker similar trend was observed in young adult naive repertoires, while no such trend was observed in memory repertoires. Out-of-frame TCR alpha sharing in monozygotic twins was systematically underestimated by recombination models, whereas sharing between unrelated individuals was in agreement with the recombination models. Compared with coincidental sharing between unrelated individuals, out-of-frame TCR alpha sequences shared between twins had an excess of sequences with low generation probability. Conclusions relied on cross-sectional statistical analysis, since the same donors could not be followed over many years. Zero-insertion analyses could be partly confounded by invariant T cells such as MAIT and iNKT, although diverse VJ usage argued against such confounding for most clonotypes.

This clonotype was observed at least ten times. The clone's antigen remains unknown. No much larger clone exists at a distance of one base, and base qualities are not known. Library prep was done by 5' RACE. Sequenced on an Illumina HiSeq 2000. Template switching added a universal primer binding site, and the final cDNA carried a unique molecular identifier that allowed TCR cDNA molecules to be counted accurately. Specific primers in the conserved constant-segment region were used to synthesize first-strand cDNA for the TCR alpha and beta chains. To control for contamination, each cDNA library was double barcoded with a SMART-Mk sample barcode plus Illumina barcodes. Two successive PCR steps introduced TruSeq adapter sequences along with Illumina sample barcodes. The Illumina HiSeq platform was used with custom primers to sequence TCR alpha and beta cDNA libraries. The authors processed their data as follows. MiGEC processed the raw reads to extract unique molecular identifiers, while MiXCR was used to determine the CDR3 positions. For each individual, recombination models were inferred using an EM algorithm with the repgenHMM and IGoR tools. Shared clonotype analysis was performed with the tcR package in R, normalizing sharing by the product of cloneset sizes. To study raw recombination without the effects of thymic and clonal selection, out-of-frame nonproductive sequences were analyzed. TCRdb reprocessed the public reads (quality trimming at Q25 with fastp, clone calling with MiXCR) and kept in-frame beta chains. Rows with a matching CDR3 protein are joined into one entry that keeps the most common DNA and genes. These V and J calls rely on TCRdb rather than the paper's analysis. The table for this sample lists under 300,000 distinct CDR3 sequences; roughly 8.7% of them were counted only once. Clones ranked in the top ten supply 2.5% to 3.5% of the sample.

Every donor was a healthy Caucasian. Three pairs of female monozygotic twins, all aged roughly 18 to 29 years, made up the twin cohort. Positive isolation kits from Invitrogen were used to isolate CD4+ and CD8+ T cell populations. These data were also reused for a study on yellow fever vaccine responses in identical twins. The other study reports the following: According to the authors, in identical twins the way T cells responded to vaccination appeared partly convergent and partly personalized. In identical twins, the study followed T cell clones that responded to the vaccine with precision.

The sequence links TRBV27 to TRBJ1-6, and TRBD1 matches 7 of the central bases. The source of this sequence is a woman aged 18-35 years in good health. Sequencing input: CD8+ T cells sorted from blood. Here is the DNA: TGTGCCAGCAGACTCGGACAGGCCATGGCACCCCTCCACTTT. This sequence encodes CASRLGQAMAPLHF.